The 22 T cell receptor beta chains given below trace back to one sample, sequenced in a study of cytomegalovirus exposure and HLA in healthy donors. The PCR had 60 Vbeta and 13 Jbeta primers. The table came from immunoSEQ multiplex PCR; TCRdb's copy has only in-frame clones and leaves some out. This table lists fewer than 95,000 clones. Sequenced material: PBMCs. The origin of the receptors is a woman aged 40 to 50 in good health and CMV-seropositive.

The gene calls are TRBV4-1 and TRBJ2-1; D might be TRBD2 (7 bases). The germline V and J ends were trimmed by 8 bases and 4 bases, with 15 bases remaining between them. The CDR3 runs to 14 residues. Germline loops: CDR1 MGHRA, CDR2 YSYEKL. DNA of the CDR3: TGCGCCAGCGGCCCGGGGGGCTCGTACAATGAGCAGTTCTTC. Residues: CASGPGGSYNEQFF.

The chain joins TRBV2 to TRBJ1-5, with 8 bases identical to TRBD1. Germline V gene lookup returns CDR1 SNHLY and CDR2 FYNNEI. V was clipped by 2 bases and J by 7 bases; unmatched bases: 10. The CDR3 is 16 residues long. As DNA, the CDR3 is TGTGCCAGCAGTGAATTACCGGGACAGGCAAGCCAGCCCCAGCATTTT. This encodes CASSELPGQASQPQHF.

J is TRBJ1-1 and V is TRBV28; 11 nucleotides agree with TRBD1. The CDR3 sequence is 16 residues long. The V segment lost 2 bases and the J segment 1 base; nucleotides outside the gene matches: 3. Germline CDR1 MDHEN, CDR2 SYDVKM. Here the CDR3 reads CASSLRDRGGNTEAFF. DNA of the CDR3: TGTGCCAGCAGTTTACGGGACAGGGGGGGGAACACTGAAGCTTTCTTT.

J is TRBJ2-7 and V is TRBV19; 7 nucleotides align to TRBD2. The CDR3 is 13 amino acids. The germline V gene has CDR1 LNHDA and CDR2 SQIVND (reference sequence). V shed 9 bases, J shed 3 bases, and the junction held 8 bases outside the gene matches. CDR3 sequence: CASGLGINYEQYF. The CDR3 DNA sequence: TGTGCCAGCGGACTAGGGATAAACTACGAGCAGTACTTC.

This sequence joins TRBV6-1 and TRBJ2-7, with D perhaps TRBD1 (6 bases). Trimming left V 8 bases short and J 0 bases short, with 14 bases between. CDR3 length: 14 amino acids. The germline gives CDR1 MNHNS, CDR2 SASEGT. CDR3 DNA: TGTGCCAGCGTTACAGGGTTTAGCTCCTACGAGCAGTACTTC. Protein product: CASVTGFSSYEQYF.

The V and J genes are TRBV10-2 and TRBJ2-3, with 11 bases identical to TRBD2. This CDR3 has 16 amino acids. V gave up 6 bases and J gave up 2 bases; unmatched junction bases: 7. Germline V gene sequence: CDR1 WSHSY, CDR2 SAAADI. CDR3 loop: CASRDIAGGDTDTQYF. As DNA, the CDR3 is TGCGCCAGCAGGGATATAGCGGGAGGGGACACAGATACGCAGTATTTT.

The chain joins TRBV6-5 to TRBJ2-7; 12 bases fit TRBD2. V was pared by 4 bases and J by 0 bases, with 4 bases of the junction left unmatched. This CDR3 spans 16 amino acids. Germline assignment: CDR1 MNHEY and CDR2 SVGAGI. The CDR3 protein is CASSFLTSGGSYEQYF. The CDR3 DNA follows: TGTGCCAGCAGTTTCCTGACTAGCGGGGGCTCCTACGAGCAGTACTTC.

This rearrangement joins TRBV29-1 to TRBJ1-2; D remains unclear. Germline V gives CDR1 SQVTM, CDR2 ANQGSEA. Trimming stripped 3 bases from V and 0 bases from J, with 11 bases between. CDR3 length equals 14 residues. The CDR3 region has the DNA TGCAGCGTTGATCCGGGATCAGCTAACTATGGCTACACCTTC. It is translated as CSVDPGSANYGYTF.

The V call is TRBV10-2, the J call TRBJ2-1, with D unclear. V lost 3 bases and J lost 4, with 10 bases in between. CDR3 size: 14 residues. Germline loops: CDR1 WSHSY, CDR2 SAAADI. CDR3 sequence (DNA): TGCGCCAGCAGTGAAGATTTCGGTTACAATGAGCAGTTCTTC. Amino acid sequence: CASSEDFGYNEQFF.

The chain uses TRBV19 and TRBJ1-2; the match to TRBD1 covers 8 bases. The CDR3 length is 15 residues. With V trimmed by 5 bases and J by 3 bases, 8 bases remained unmatched. The germline gives CDR1 LNHDA, CDR2 SQIVND (reference sequence). The CDR3 region is CASSQPGQEHYGYTF. CDR3 DNA sequence: TGTGCCAGTAGTCAGCCGGGACAGGAACACTATGGCTACACCTTC.

The chain has TRBV10-3 and TRBJ2-6, with D tentatively TRBD1 (6 bases). V was shortened by 4 bases and J by 4 bases, with 20 bases between the two germline ends. Per germline, CDR1 ENHRY and CDR2 SYGVKD. CDR3 length: 18 amino acids. In DNA, the CDR3 is TGTGCCATCAGTGCCCAATTACAGGGATTAGCGGGGGCCAACGTCCTGACTTTC. Translated: CAISAQLQGLAGANVLTF.

The V call is TRBV4-1, the J call TRBJ1-1, with a weak D call TRBD1 (6 bases). This CDR3 region has 14 residues. The V gene lost 1 base and the J gene lost 1 base, with 7 bases spanning the gap. The germline V gene encodes CDR1 MGHRA and CDR2 YSYEKL. CDR3 DNA sequence: TGCGCCAGCAGCCAAGGGACAGCGAACACTGAAGCTTTCTTT. Amino acid sequence: CASSQGTANTEAFF.

The V call is TRBV5-4, the J call TRBJ1-1; D possibly corresponds to TRBD1 (5 bases). This CDR3 has 14 amino acids. CDR1 is SGHNT, CDR2 YYREEE, per germline (reference sequence). Trimming left V 4 bases short and J 1 base short, with 11 bases between. CDR3 sequence: CASSAETANTEAFF. The CDR3, as DNA: TGTGCCAGCAGCGCGGAGACAGCGAACACTGAAGCTTTCTTT.

This sequence joins TRBV14 and TRBJ1-1; D possibly corresponds to TRBD1 (5 bases). CDR3 length equals 17 residues. V dropped 0 bases and J dropped 3 bases, with 17 bases sitting between them. Germline values: CDR1 SGHDN, CDR2 FVKESK. CDR3 sequence (DNA): TGTGCCAGCAGCCAAGAATCGGACCATTGGGGGGACACTGAAGCTTTCTTT. This codes for CASSQESDHWGDTEAFF.

CDR3 sequence: CATSRDIGQGATEAFF. Here the CDR3 DNA reads TGTGCCACCAGCAGAGACATCGGACAGGGGGCAACTGAAGCTTTCTTT. The V call is TRBV15, the J call TRBJ1-1; 11 nucleotides agree with TRBD1. From germline, CDR1 is LNHNV and CDR2 YYDKDF (reference sequence). The junction had 5 bases not matched to a gene; V was cut back by 0 bases and J by 5 bases. The CDR3 loop spans 16 amino acids.

The chain uses TRBV6-1 and TRBJ1-2; 7 nucleotides match TRBD1. Unmatched junction bases numbered 6, after V lost 7 bases and J lost 4 bases. Germline lookup yields CDR1 MNHNS and CDR2 SASEGT. CDR3 length: 13 residues. CDR3 sequence: CASTQTGSYGYTF. Here the CDR3 DNA reads TGTGCCAGCACTCAGACAGGGAGCTATGGCTACACCTTC.

The rearrangement links TRBV5-4 to TRBJ2-2; TRBD2 might be the D (5 bases). Germline assignment: CDR1 SGHNT and CDR2 YYREEE (reference sequence). The CDR3 spans 16 residues. Trimming cost V 0 bases and J 7 bases, with 16 bases left between them. Here the CDR3 DNA reads TGTGCCAGCAGCTTGGTCGAGCGGCCCGCGGTCGGGGAGCTGTTTTTT. It encodes CASSLVERPAVGELFF.

With respect to this clone: Other DNA sequences in this specimen translate into the identical CDR3. The DNA for the CDR3 is TGCGCCAGCAGCCTCAGCGGTGAAACCTACGAGCAGTACTTC. It codes for CASSLSGETYEQYF. V is TRBV5-1 and J is TRBJ2-7, with D maybe TRBD2 (5 bases). Per germline, CDR1 SGHRS and CDR2 YFSETQ. The length of the CDR3 is 14 residues. V was shortened by 4 bases and J by 2 bases, with 13 bases between the two germline ends. Full variable domain (outside the CDR3, taken from reference TRBV5-1 and TRBJ2-7): KAGVTQTPRYLIKTRGQQVTLSCSPISGHRSVSWYQQTPGQGLQFLFEYFSETQRNKGNFPGRFSGRQFSNSRSEMNVSTLELGDSALYLCASSLSGETYEQYFGPGTRLTVT.

The gene calls are TRBV5-8 and TRBJ1-2; the match to TRBD1 covers 12 bases. Germline V gene lookup returns CDR1 SGHTS and CDR2 YDEGEE. V lost 3 bases to trimming and J lost 0 bases; unmatched junction nucleotides: 12. This CDR3 is built from 19 residues. As DNA, the CDR3 is TGTGCCAGCAGCTCATGGGCTCCGGGACAGGGGGCGACTAACTATGGCTACACCTTC. Translation gives CASSSWAPGQGATNYGYTF.

The chain uses TRBV7-3 and TRBJ2-1; TRBD2 matches at 7 bases. The V segment lost 1 base and the J segment 8 bases; nucleotides outside the gene matches: 5. The CDR3 extends over 14 amino acids. CDR1 is SGHTA and CDR2 is FQGTGA in the germline V gene. CDR3 coding DNA: TGTGCCAGCAGCTTAAGGAGAGGGAGGGATGAGCAGTTCTTC. Amino acid sequence: CASSLRRGRDEQFF.

The V and J genes are TRBV19 and TRBJ2-5; 7 bases fit TRBD1. Germline V gene sequence: CDR1 LNHDA, CDR2 SQIVND (reference sequence). The CDR3 has 15 residues. J gave up 5 bases and V 3 bases, and 9 bases lay outside the gene matches. CDR3 loop: CASSIGRGIGETQYF. For the CDR3, the DNA is TGTGCCAGTAGTATTGGCAGGGGGATTGGTGAGACCCAGTACTTC. Filled out from reference TRBV19 and TRBJ2-5, the complete variable domain reads DGGITQSPKYLFRKEGQNVTLSCEQNLNHDAMYWYRQDPGQGLRLIYYSQIVNDFQKGDIAEGYSVSREKKESFPLTVTSAQKNPTAFYLCASSIGRGIGETQYFGPGTRLLVL.

V usage is TRBV5-6 and J usage is TRBJ1-1; D possibly corresponds to TRBD1 (5 bases). CDR1 and CDR2 from the germline V gene are SGHDT and YYEEEE. This CDR3 has 13 residues. With 4 bases removed from V and 4 bases from J, the gap between germline ends came to 11 bases. Here the CDR3 reads CASSLGGGTEAFF. The CDR3 bases are TGTGCCAGCAGCCTTGGCGGGGGCACTGAAGCTTTCTTT.